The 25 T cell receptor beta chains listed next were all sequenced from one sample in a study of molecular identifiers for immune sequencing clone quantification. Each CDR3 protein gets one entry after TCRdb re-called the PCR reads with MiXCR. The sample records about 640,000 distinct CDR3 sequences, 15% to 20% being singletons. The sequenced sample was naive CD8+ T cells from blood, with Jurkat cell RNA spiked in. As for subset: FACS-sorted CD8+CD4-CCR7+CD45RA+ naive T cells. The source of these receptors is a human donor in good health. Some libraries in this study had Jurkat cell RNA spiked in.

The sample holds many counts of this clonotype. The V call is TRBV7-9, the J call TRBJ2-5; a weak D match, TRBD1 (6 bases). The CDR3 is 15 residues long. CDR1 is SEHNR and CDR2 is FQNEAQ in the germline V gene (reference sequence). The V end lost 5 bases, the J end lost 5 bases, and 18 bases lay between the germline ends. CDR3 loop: CASSNPDSPTETQYF. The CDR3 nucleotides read TGTGCCAGCAGCAACCCGGACAGTCCAACGGAGACCCAGTACTTC.

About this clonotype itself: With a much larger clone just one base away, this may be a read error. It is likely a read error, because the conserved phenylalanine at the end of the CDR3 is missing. The CDR3 nucleotides read TGTGCCAGCAGTACACCCGGGACTAGCGGGGTGCTTAGCACAGATACGCAGTATTGT. Its protein is CASSTPGTSGVLSTDTQYC. The genes are TRBV12-3 or TRBV12-4 and TRBJ2-3, with 13 bases that match TRBD2. Trimming removed 5 bases from V and 0 bases from J; junction bases left unmatched: 11. This CDR3 is 19 amino acids long.

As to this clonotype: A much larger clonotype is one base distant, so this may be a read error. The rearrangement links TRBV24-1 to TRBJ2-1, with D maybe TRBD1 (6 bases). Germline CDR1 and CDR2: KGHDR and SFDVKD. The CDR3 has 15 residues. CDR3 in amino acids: CATSTGQSSYDEQFF. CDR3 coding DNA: TGTGCCACCAGTACCGGACAGAGCTCCTACGATGAGCAGTTCTTC.

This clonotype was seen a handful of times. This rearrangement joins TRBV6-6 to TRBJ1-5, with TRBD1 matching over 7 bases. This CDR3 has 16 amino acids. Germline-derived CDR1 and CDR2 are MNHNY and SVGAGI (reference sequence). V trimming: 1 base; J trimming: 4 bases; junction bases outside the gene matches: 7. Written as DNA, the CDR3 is TGTGCCAGCAGTTACTTCGGACAGGAAACAAATCAGCCCCAGCATTTT. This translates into CASSYFGQETNQPQHF.

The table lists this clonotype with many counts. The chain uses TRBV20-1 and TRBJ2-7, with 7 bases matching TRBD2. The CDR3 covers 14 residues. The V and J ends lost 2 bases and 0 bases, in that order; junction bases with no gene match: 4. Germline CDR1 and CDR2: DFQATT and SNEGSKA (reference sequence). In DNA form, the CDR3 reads TGCAGTGCTAGACTAGCGGCTAGCTCCTACGAGCAGTACTTC. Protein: CSARLAASSYEQYF.

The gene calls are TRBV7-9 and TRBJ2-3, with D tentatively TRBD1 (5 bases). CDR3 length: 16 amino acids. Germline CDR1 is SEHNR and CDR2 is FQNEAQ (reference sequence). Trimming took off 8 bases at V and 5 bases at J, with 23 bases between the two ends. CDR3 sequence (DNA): TGTGCCAGCCGGCCCCCCAAAGGGCAGGGAAGAGATACGCAGTATTTT. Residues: CASRPPKGQGRDTQYF.

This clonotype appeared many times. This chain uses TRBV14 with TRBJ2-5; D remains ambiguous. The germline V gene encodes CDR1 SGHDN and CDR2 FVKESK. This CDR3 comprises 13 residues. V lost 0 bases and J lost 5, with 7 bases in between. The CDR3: CASSQDWFETQYF. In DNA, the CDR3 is TGTGCCAGCAGCCAAGATTGGTTTGAGACCCAGTACTTC.

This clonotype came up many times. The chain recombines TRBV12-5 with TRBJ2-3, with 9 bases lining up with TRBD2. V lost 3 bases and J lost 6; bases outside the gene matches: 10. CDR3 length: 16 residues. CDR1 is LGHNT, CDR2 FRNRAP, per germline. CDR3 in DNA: TGTGCTAGTGGTTTCCTTGCGGGGGGGCTTGGTGATACGCAGTATTTT. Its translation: CASGFLAGGLGDTQYF. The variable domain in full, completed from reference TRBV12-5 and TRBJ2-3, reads DARVTQTPRHKVTEMGQEVTMRCQPILGHNTVFWYRQTMMQGLELLAYFRNRAPLDDSGMPKDRFSAEMPDATLATLKIQPSEPRDSAVYFCASGFLAGGLGDTQYFGPGTRLTVL.

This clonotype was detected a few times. DNA for the CDR3: TGTGCCAGCAGCCTCAGGGCCTTTTTGGGCGGGGGGGCCGATGGCACAGATACGCAGTATTTT. Translating gives CASSLRAFLGGGADGTDTQYF. This rearrangement joins TRBV3-1 to TRBJ2-3, with 9 positions matching TRBD2. The germline V gene has CDR1 LGHDT and CDR2 YNNKEL (reference sequence). The V and J ends lost 4 bases and 1 base, in that order; junction bases with no gene match: 21. The CDR3 is 21 residues long.

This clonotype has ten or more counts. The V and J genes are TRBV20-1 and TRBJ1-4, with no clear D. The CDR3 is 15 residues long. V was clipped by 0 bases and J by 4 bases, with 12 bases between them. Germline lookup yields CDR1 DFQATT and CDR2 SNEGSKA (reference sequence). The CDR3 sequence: CSARDMAQDNEKLFF. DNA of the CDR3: TGCAGTGCTAGAGACATGGCTCAAGATAATGAAAAACTGTTTTTT.

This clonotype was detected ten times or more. The DNA for the CDR3 is TGTGCCAGCAGCTTAACGGGGAACGATGAGCAGTTCTTC. It specifies CASSLTGNDEQFF. The V call is TRBV11-2, the J call TRBJ2-1; the D gene is possibly TRBD2 (5 bases). CDR3 length equals 13 residues. V shed 2 bases and J shed 8 bases, with 10 bases lying between them. Germline V CDR1 and CDR2: SGHAT, FQNNGV.

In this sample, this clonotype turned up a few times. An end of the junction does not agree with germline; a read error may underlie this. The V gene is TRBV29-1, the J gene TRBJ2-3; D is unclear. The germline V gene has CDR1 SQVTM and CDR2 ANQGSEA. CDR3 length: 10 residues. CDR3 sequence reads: CGVVRDTQYF. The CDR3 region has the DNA TGCGGCGTTGTGAGGGATACGCAGTATTTT.

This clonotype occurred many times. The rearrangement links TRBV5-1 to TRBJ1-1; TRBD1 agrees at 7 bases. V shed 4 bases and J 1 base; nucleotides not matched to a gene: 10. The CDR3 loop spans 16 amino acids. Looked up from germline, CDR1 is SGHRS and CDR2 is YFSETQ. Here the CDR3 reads CASSPAPGQSNTEAFF. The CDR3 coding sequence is TGCGCCAGCAGCCCTGCACCGGGACAGTCGAACACTGAAGCTTTCTTT.

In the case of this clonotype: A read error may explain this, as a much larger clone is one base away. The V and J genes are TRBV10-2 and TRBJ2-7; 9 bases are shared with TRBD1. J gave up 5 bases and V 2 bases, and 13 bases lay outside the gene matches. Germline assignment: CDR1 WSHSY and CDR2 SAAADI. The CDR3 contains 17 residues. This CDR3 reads CASSEPVSGQGTNEQYF. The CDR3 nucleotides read TGCGCCAGCAGTGAGCCGGTCTCGGGACAGGGTACCAACGAGCAGTACTTC.

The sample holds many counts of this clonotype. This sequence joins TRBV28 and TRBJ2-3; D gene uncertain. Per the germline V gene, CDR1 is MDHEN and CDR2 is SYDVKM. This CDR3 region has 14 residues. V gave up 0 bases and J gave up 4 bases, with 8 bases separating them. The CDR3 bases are TGTGCCAGCAGTTTATGGACGGACCCAGATACGCAGTATTTT. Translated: CASSLWTDPDTQYF.

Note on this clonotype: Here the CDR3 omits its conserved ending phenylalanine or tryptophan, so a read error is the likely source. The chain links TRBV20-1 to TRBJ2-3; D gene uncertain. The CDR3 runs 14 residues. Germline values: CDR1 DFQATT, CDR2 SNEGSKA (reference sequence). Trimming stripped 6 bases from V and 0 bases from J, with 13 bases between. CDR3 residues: CSARSGPSTDTQYL. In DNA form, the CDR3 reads TGCAGTGCAAGGTCGGGCCCGAGCACAGATACGCAGTATCTT.

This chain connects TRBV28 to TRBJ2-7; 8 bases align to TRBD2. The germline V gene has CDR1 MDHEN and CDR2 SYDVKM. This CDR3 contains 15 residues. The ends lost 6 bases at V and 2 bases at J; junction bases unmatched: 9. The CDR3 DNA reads TGTGCCAGCAGGATACGTAGCGGGATCGCCTACGAGCAGTACTTC. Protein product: CASRIRSGIAYEQYF.

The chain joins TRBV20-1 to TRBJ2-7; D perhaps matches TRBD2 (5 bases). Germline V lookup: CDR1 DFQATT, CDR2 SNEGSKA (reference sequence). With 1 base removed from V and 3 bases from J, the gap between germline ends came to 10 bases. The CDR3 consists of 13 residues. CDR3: CSARGGLGYEQYF. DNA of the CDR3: TGCAGTGCTAGAGGAGGGCTGGGCTACGAGCAGTACTTC.

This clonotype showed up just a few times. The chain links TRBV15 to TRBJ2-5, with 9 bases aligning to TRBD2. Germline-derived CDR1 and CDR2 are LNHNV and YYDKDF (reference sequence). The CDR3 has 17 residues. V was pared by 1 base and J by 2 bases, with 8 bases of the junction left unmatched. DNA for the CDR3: TGTGCCACCAGCAGAGTGGCGGGGGGGAGAAATCAAGAGACCCAGTACTTC. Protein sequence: CATSRVAGGRNQETQYF. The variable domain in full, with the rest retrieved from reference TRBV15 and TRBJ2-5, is DAMVIQNPRYQVTQFGKPVTLSCSQTLNHNVMYWYQQKSSQAPKLLFHYYDKDFNNEADTPDNFQSRRPNTSFCFLDIRSPGLGDTAMYLCATSRVAGGRNQETQYFGPGTRLLVL.

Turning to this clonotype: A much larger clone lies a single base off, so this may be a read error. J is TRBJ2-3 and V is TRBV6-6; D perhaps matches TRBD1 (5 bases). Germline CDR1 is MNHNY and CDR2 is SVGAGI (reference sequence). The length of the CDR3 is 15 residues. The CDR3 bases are TGTGCCAGCAGTTACTCTCTACTGGGCACAGGTACGCAGTATTTT. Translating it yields CASSYSLLGTGTQYF.

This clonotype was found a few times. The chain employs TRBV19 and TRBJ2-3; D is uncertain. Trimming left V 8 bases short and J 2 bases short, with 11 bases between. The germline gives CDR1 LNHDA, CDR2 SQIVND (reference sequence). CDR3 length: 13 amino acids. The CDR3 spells CASHPENTDTQYF. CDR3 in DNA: TGTGCCAGTCACCCCGAGAACACAGATACGCAGTATTTT. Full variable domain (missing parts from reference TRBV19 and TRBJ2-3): DGGITQSPKYLFRKEGQNVTLSCEQNLNHDAMYWYRQDPGQGLRLIYYSQIVNDFQKGDIAEGYSVSREKKESFPLTVTSAQKNPTAFYLCASHPENTDTQYFGPGTRLTVL.

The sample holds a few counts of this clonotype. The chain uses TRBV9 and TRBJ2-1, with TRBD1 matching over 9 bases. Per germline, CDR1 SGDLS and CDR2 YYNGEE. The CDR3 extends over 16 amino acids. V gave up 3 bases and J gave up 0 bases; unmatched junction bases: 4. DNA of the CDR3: TGTGCCAGCAGCGAAACGGGACAGGGCTCCTACAATGAGCAGTTCTTC. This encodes CASSETGQGSYNEQFF.

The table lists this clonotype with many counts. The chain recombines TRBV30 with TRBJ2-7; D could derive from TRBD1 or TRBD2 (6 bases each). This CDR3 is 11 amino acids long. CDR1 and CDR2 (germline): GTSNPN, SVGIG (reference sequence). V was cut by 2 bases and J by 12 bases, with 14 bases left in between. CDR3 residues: CAWSTEGGPYF. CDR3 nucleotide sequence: TGTGCCTGGAGTACAGAGGGGGGACCGTACTTC.

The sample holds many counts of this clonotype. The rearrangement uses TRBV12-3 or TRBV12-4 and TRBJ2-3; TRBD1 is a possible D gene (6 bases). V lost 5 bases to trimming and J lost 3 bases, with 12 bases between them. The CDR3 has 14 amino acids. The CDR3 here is CASSTLGQTDTQYF. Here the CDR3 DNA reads TGTGCCAGCAGTACCCTAGGACAGACAGATACGCAGTATTTT.

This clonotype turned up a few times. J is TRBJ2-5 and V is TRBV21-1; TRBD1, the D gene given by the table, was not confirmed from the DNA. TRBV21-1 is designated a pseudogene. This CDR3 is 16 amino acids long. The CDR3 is CASSQRDRGQQETQYF. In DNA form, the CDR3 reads TGTGCCAGCAGCCAGAGGGACAGGGGGCAGCAAGAGACCCAGTACTTC.